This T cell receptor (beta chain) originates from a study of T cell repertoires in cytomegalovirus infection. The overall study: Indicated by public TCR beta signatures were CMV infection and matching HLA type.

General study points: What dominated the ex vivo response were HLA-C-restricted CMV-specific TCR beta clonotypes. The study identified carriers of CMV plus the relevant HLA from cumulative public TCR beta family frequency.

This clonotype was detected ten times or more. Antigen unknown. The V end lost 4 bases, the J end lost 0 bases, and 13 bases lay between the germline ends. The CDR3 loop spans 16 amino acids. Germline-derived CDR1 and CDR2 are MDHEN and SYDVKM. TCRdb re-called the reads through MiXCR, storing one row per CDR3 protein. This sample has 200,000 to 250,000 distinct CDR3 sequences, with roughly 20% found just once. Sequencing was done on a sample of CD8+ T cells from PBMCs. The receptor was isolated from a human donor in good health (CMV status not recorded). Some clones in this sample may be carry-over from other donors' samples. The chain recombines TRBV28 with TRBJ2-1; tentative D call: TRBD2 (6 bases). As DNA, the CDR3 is TGTGCCAGCAGTTACTATAGCGGCAGCTCCTACAATGAGCAGTTCTTC. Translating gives CASSYYSGSSYNEQFF.